The entry below describes one T cell receptor (beta chain). Its antigen remains unidentified. The PCR made use of 60 Vbeta and 13 Jbeta primers. Sequencing was performed with immunoSEQ multiplex PCR; in TCRdb, only in-frame clones are kept and a portion is missing. The sample yields tens of thousands of clones, approximately 71% seen once. The data were taken from a study of cytomegalovirus exposure and HLA in healthy donors. Findings of the study overall: An analysis was carried out later, and it reportedly showed fewer N-insertions in an Asian-associated ancestry cluster than the 666-donor mean. CMV serostatus was the sole immune exposure data available. The majority of CMV-associated TCR beta chains were reported as apparently HLA-restricted in a later analysis.

CDR3 length: 16 amino acids. V lost 5 bases, J lost 3 bases, and 10 bases stayed unmatched. The V gene's germline CDR1 is SNHLY and CDR2 FYNNEI. The TCR originated in a man in his forties or fifties in good health and CMV-seropositive. The sequenced sample was PBMCs. The V call is TRBV2, the J call TRBJ2-3; the match to TRBD1 covers 8 bases. The CDR3: CASSQTRTGSTDTQYF. As DNA, the CDR3 is TGTGCCAGCAGTCAAACTAGGACAGGGTCGACAGATACGCAGTATTTT.